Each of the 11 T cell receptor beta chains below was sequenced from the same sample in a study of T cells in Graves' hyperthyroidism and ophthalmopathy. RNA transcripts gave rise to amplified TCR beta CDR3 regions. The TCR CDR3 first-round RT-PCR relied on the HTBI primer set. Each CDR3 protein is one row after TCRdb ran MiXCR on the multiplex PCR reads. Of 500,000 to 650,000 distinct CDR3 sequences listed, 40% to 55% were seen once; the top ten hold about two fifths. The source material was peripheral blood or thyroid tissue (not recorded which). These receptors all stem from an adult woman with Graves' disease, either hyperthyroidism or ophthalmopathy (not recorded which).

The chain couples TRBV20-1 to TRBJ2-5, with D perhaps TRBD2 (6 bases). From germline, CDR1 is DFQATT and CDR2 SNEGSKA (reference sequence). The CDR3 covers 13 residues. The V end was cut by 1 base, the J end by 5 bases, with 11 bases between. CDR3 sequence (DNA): TGCAGTGCTAGAGGGGGGGACTGGGAGACCCAGTACTTC. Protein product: CSARGGDWETQYF.

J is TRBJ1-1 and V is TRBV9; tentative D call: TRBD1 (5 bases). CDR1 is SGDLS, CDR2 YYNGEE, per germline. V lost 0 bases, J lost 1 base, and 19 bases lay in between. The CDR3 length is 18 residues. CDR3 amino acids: CASSVDGSGAAKNTEAFF. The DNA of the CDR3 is TGTGCCAGCAGCGTAGATGGGAGTGGGGCAGCCAAGAACACTGAAGCTTTCTTT.

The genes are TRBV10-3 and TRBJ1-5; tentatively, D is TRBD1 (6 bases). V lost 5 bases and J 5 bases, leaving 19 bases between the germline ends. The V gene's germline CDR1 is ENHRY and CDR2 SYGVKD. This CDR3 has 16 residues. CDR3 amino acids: CAISPTGRGRDQPQHF. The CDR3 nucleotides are TGTGCCATCAGTCCCACCGGACGGGGGCGCGATCAGCCCCAGCATTTT.

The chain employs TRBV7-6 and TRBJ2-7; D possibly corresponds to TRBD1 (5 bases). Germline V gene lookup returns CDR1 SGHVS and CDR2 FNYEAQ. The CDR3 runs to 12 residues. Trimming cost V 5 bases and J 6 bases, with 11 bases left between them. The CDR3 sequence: CASSQQGAEQYF. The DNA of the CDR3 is TGTGCCAGCAGCCAGCAGGGCGCCGAGCAGTACTTC.

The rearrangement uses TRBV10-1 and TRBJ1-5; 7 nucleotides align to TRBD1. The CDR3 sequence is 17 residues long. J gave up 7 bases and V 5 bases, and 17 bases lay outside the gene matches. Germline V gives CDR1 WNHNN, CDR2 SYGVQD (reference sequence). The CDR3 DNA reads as TGCGCCAGCAGTACCACAGGGGCCACACAACAATACCAGCCCCAGCATTTT. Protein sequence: CASSTTGATQQYQPQHF.

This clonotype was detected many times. Written as DNA, the CDR3 is TGTGCCAGCAGCTTGGGCCTAGCGGTCTCCTACGAGCAGTACTTC. It is translated as CASSLGLAVSYEQYF. The rearrangement links TRBV7-2 to TRBJ2-7, with 7 bases identical to TRBD2. The germline V gene has CDR1 SGHTA and CDR2 FQGNSA. Losses at the gene ends were 3 bases for V and 0 bases for J; bases not matched to a gene: 5. The CDR3 contains 15 residues.

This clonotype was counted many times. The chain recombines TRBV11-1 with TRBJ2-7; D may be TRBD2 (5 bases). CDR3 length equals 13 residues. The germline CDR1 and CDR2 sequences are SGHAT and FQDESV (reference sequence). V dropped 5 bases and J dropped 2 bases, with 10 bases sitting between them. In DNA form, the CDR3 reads TGTGCCAGCAGCGTCGGGATCACCTACGAGCAGTACTTC. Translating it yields CASSVGITYEQYF. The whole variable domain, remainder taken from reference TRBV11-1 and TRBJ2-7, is EAEVAQSPRYKITEKSQAVAFWCDPISGHATLYWYRQILGQGPELLVQFQDESVVDDSQLPKDRFSAERLKGVDSTLKIQPAELGDSAMYLCASSVGITYEQYFGPGTRLTVT.

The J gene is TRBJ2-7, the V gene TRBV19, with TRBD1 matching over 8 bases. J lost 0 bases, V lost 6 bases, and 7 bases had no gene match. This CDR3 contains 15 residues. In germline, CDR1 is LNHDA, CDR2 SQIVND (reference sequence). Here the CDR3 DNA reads TGTGCCAGTAGACCCATGGACAGGGTCTCCTACGAGCAGTACTTC. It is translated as CASRPMDRVSYEQYF.

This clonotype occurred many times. The CDR3 sequence: CSASPGQGGSYEQYF. Written as DNA, the CDR3 is TGCAGTGCTAGCCCAGGACAGGGTGGTTCCTACGAGCAGTACTTC. The chain couples TRBV20-1 to TRBJ2-7; 8 bases map to TRBD1. The CDR3 runs to 15 residues. The junction had 8 bases not matched to a gene; V was cut back by 3 bases and J by 1 base. CDR1 DFQATT and CDR2 SNEGSKA come from the germline V gene (reference sequence).

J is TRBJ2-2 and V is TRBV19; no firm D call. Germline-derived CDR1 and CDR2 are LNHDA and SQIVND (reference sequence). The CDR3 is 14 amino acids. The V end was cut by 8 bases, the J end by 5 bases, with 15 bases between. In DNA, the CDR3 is TGTGCCAGTTCAGCTCGGCAGTTTACCGGGGAGCTGTTTTTT. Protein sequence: CASSARQFTGELFF.

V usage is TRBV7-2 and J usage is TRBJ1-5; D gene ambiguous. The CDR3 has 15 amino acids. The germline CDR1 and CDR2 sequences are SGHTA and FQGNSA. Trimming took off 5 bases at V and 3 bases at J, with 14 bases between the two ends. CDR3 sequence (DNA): TGTGCCAGCAGCGAGACCGGGATAAACAATCAGCCCCAGCATTTT. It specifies CASSETGINNQPQHF.